This is a list of T cell receptor beta chains from one sample in a study of blood T cell repertoires in COVID-19. Some clones are missing from TCRdb's copy, which holds only in-frame ones; the method was immunoSEQ multiplex PCR. The repertoire consists of some 43,000 clones, with around 84% occurring once and the leading ten covering more than 14%. Source material: peripheral blood. These receptors were collected from a man over 45 with active or convalescent COVID-19. The CDR3 runs from the conserved cysteine through the conserved F or W. Fields, in order: V gene, clone size, J gene, D gene, CDR3 DNA, CDR3 protein. A D gene is named only where the DNA matches it firmly. Rows may omit the clone size; those that give it use once, few, many or a size class.

v_gene: TRBV27; abundance: once; j_gene: TRBJ1-2; d_gene: TRBD1; CDR3nt: TGTGCCAGCAGGCCGGGACAGGGGGCTGGTGGCTACACCTTC; CDR3aa: CASRPGQGAGGYTF
v_gene: TRBV19; abundance: once; j_gene: TRBJ1-4; d_gene: TRBD1; CDR3nt: TGTGCCAGTAGGACAGGGTCTTCAACTAATGAAAAACTGTTTTTT; CDR3aa: CASRTGSSTNEKLFF
v_gene: TRBV6-5; abundance: few; j_gene: TRBJ2-5; d_gene: TRBD2; CDR3nt: TGTGCCAGCAGTTTGGGACTAGTGGTGGAGACCCAGTACTTC; CDR3aa: CASSLGLVVETQYF
v_gene: TRBV12-5; abundance: NA; j_gene: TRBJ1-3; d_gene: NA; CDR3nt: TGTGCTAGTGGGCCTACAGGGTCTGGAAACACCATATATTTT; CDR3aa: CASGPTGSGNTIYF
v_gene: TRBV27; abundance: NA; j_gene: TRBJ2-1; d_gene: NA; CDR3nt: TGTGCCACGAGGACTGGCGACGACTCCTACAATGAGCAGTTCTTC; CDR3aa: CATRTGDDSYNEQFF
v_gene: TRBV4-1; abundance: NA; j_gene: TRBJ1-4; d_gene: TRBD1; CDR3nt: TGCGCCAGCAGCCAAGGACAGGGAAATGAAAAACTGTTTTTT; CDR3aa: CASSQGQGNEKLFF
v_gene: TRBV2; abundance: NA; j_gene: TRBJ2-7; d_gene: NA; CDR3nt: TGTGCCAGCAGTGGTACCGGACTCTACGAGCAGTACTTC; CDR3aa: CASSGTGLYEQYF
v_gene: TRBV5-6; abundance: NA; j_gene: TRBJ2-7; d_gene: TRBD1; CDR3nt: TGTGCCAGCAGCTCCCTTCAGAGGGACAGTTACGAGCAGTACTTC; CDR3aa: CASSSLQRDSYEQYF
v_gene: TRBV4-1; abundance: NA; j_gene: TRBJ1-1; d_gene: TRBD1; CDR3nt: TGCGCCAGCAGTCAAGATTTAACAGGGGGGACTGAAGCTTTCTTT; CDR3aa: CASSQDLTGGTEAFF
v_gene: TRBV27; abundance: NA; j_gene: TRBJ1-5; d_gene: NA; CDR3nt: TGTGCCAGCAGTTTACTCTCGGGACAGCCCCAGCATTTT; CDR3aa: CASSLLSGQPQHF
v_gene: TRBV6-5; abundance: NA; j_gene: TRBJ2-1; d_gene: NA; CDR3nt: TGTGCCAGCAGTTACTCTTTTCAGGGGTACAATGAGCAGTTCTTC; CDR3aa: CASSYSFQGYNEQFF
v_gene: TRBV9; abundance: NA; j_gene: TRBJ2-7; d_gene: NA; CDR3nt: TGTGCCAGCAGCGTGGGGACAATGAGCTCCTACGAGCAGTACTTC; CDR3aa: CASSVGTMSSYEQYF
v_gene: TRBV4-1; abundance: few; j_gene: TRBJ2-1; d_gene: TRBD1; CDR3nt: TGCGCCAGCAGCCAAGTTGGGGACAGCTCCTACAATGAGCAGTTCTTC; CDR3aa: CASSQVGDSSYNEQFF
v_gene: TRBV10-2; abundance: NA; j_gene: TRBJ1-2; d_gene: NA; CDR3nt: TGCGCCAGCAGTGAGACGGCGACAGCGTCTAACTATGGCTACACCTTC; CDR3aa: CASSETATASNYGYTF
v_gene: TRBV15; abundance: NA; j_gene: TRBJ2-1; d_gene: TRBD1; CDR3nt: TGTGCCACCAGCAGAGATCAGGGACAGAGGCACAATGAGCAGTTCTTC; CDR3aa: CATSRDQGQRHNEQFF
v_gene: TRBV5-1; abundance: NA; j_gene: TRBJ2-5; d_gene: TRBD2; CDR3nt: TGCGCCAGCAGCATCCGACTAGCGGGGTTCCAAGAGACCCAGTACTTC; CDR3aa: CASSIRLAGFQETQYF
v_gene: TRBV3-1/TRBV3-2; abundance: NA; j_gene: TRBJ1-6; d_gene: TRBD1; CDR3nt: TGTGCCAGCAGCCCCGGACAGGGCGGGAATTCACCCCTCCACTTT; CDR3aa: CASSPGQGGNSPLHF
v_gene: TRBV6-6; abundance: NA; j_gene: TRBJ1-4; d_gene: NA; CDR3nt: TGTGCCAGCAGTTTCAGTTTGTCGACTAATGAAAAACTGTTTTTT; CDR3aa: CASSFSLSTNEKLFF
v_gene: TRBV5-1; abundance: once; j_gene: TRBJ1-2; d_gene: NA; CDR3nt: TGCGCCAGCAGCCTACAGGGAAAAGGAGACGGCTACACCTTC; CDR3aa: CASSLQGKGDGYTF
v_gene: TRBV11-2; abundance: few; j_gene: TRBJ2-3; d_gene: TRBD2; CDR3nt: TGTGCCAGCAGCCTCGACTGGCGAGCGGGGGAAGATACGCAGTATTTT; CDR3aa: CASSLDWRAGEDTQYF
v_gene: TRBV5-1; abundance: NA; j_gene: TRBJ2-3; d_gene: NA; CDR3nt: TGCGCCAGCAGCATTTCTAGCACAGATACGCAGTATTTT; CDR3aa: CASSISSTDTQYF
v_gene: TRBV11-2; abundance: NA; j_gene: TRBJ2-5; d_gene: TRBD2; CDR3nt: TGTGCCAGCAGCTTAGTGGAGACTAGCAAAGAGACCCAGTACTTC; CDR3aa: CASSLVETSKETQYF
v_gene: TRBV12-3/TRBV12-4; abundance: NA; j_gene: TRBJ1-5; d_gene: NA; CDR3nt: TGTGCCAGCAGCAAACAGGGATACCAGCCCCAGCATTTT; CDR3aa: CASSKQGYQPQHF
v_gene: TRBV11-2; abundance: NA; j_gene: TRBJ2-2; d_gene: NA; CDR3nt: TGTGCCACCCTGGGGCGGGGGCTTCTTCAGGTCGGGGAGCTGTTTTTT; CDR3aa: CATLGRGLLQVGELFF
v_gene: TRBV6-5; abundance: NA; j_gene: TRBJ2-2; d_gene: TRBD1; CDR3nt: TGTGCCAGCAGTTACGGACAGGCGAACACCGGGGAGCTGTTTTTT; CDR3aa: CASSYGQANTGELFF
v_gene: TRBV20-1; abundance: NA; j_gene: TRBJ2-5; d_gene: NA; CDR3nt: TGCAGTGCACCGCGGGGGCAGACCCAGTACTTC; CDR3aa: CSAPRGQTQYF
v_gene: TRBV5-1; abundance: few; j_gene: TRBJ1-1; d_gene: NA; CDR3nt: TGCGCCAGCGGTCAGGGTCTGGCGAACACTGAAGCTTTCTTT; CDR3aa: CASGQGLANTEAFF
v_gene: TRBV5-1; abundance: NA; j_gene: TRBJ1-4; d_gene: TRBD1; CDR3nt: TGCGCCAGCAGCCCAGACAGGGGTGTAGGTGAAAAACTGTTTTTT; CDR3aa: CASSPDRGVGEKLFF
v_gene: TRBV2; abundance: few; j_gene: TRBJ2-7; d_gene: NA; CDR3nt: TGTGCCAGCAGTGGGCGGGACGAGCAGTACTTC; CDR3aa: CASSGRDEQYF
v_gene: TRBV3-1/TRBV3-2; abundance: NA; j_gene: TRBJ1-3; d_gene: NA; CDR3nt: TGTGCCAGCAGCCAACTGACACAGGGAAACACCATATATTTT; CDR3aa: CASSQLTQGNTIYF
v_gene: TRBV4-1; abundance: NA; j_gene: TRBJ1-5; d_gene: NA; CDR3nt: TGCGCCAGCAGCCACGCGACAGGCTTCGATCAGCCCCAGCATTTT; CDR3aa: CASSHATGFDQPQHF
v_gene: TRBV11-1; abundance: NA; j_gene: TRBJ2-1; d_gene: NA; CDR3nt: TGTGCCAGCAGCTTACTTCGCGGCTCCACCCCCAATGAGCAGTTCTTC; CDR3aa: CASSLLRGSTPNEQFF
v_gene: TRBV2; abundance: few; j_gene: TRBJ1-1; d_gene: NA; CDR3nt: TGTGCCAGCAGTGGAAGTACGGGGAACACTGAAGCTTTCTTT; CDR3aa: CASSGSTGNTEAFF
v_gene: TRBV13; abundance: NA; j_gene: TRBJ1-2; d_gene: TRBD1; CDR3nt: TGTGCCAGCAGCTTAGGGACAGGGGATCGGTATGGCTACACCTTC; CDR3aa: CASSLGTGDRYGYTF
v_gene: TRBV5-4; abundance: NA; j_gene: TRBJ2-5; d_gene: NA; CDR3nt: TGTGCCAGCAGCTCCTCGAGAGGGCGCATCGAGACCCAGTACTTC; CDR3aa: CASSSSRGRIETQYF
v_gene: TRBV28; abundance: NA; j_gene: TRBJ1-2; d_gene: TRBD1; CDR3nt: TGTGCCAGCAGTTTCGGAGGGACAGGGTCTAACTATGGCTACACCTTC; CDR3aa: CASSFGGTGSNYGYTF
v_gene: TRBV5-1; abundance: few; j_gene: TRBJ1-5; d_gene: TRBD1; CDR3nt: TGCGCCAGCAGCCCGGACAGGGAACAGGAGCCCCAGCATTTT; CDR3aa: CASSPDREQEPQHF
v_gene: TRBV5-1; abundance: NA; j_gene: TRBJ2-5; d_gene: NA; CDR3nt: TGCGCCAGCAGCTTAAAGGGGTACCAAGAGACCCAGTACTTC; CDR3aa: CASSLKGYQETQYF
v_gene: TRBV10-1; abundance: NA; j_gene: TRBJ1-1; d_gene: TRBD1; CDR3nt: TGCGCCAGCAGCCGGGACAGGGCATTGCCAGAAGCTTTCTTT; CDR3aa: CASSRDRALPEAFF
v_gene: TRBV6-5; abundance: NA; j_gene: TRBJ1-3; d_gene: TRBD1; CDR3nt: TGTGCCAGCAGCTGGGGACAGGGTCTAAACACCATATATTTT; CDR3aa: CASSWGQGLNTIYF
v_gene: TRBV24-1; abundance: once; j_gene: TRBJ2-7; d_gene: TRBD1; CDR3nt: TGTGCCACCAGTGGGGGACAGGGCTACGAGCAGTACTTC; CDR3aa: CATSGGQGYEQYF
v_gene: TRBV5-4; abundance: NA; j_gene: TRBJ2-3; d_gene: TRBD2; CDR3nt: TGTGCCAGCAGCTTGGTAGCGGGGGTGACAGATACGCAGTATTTT; CDR3aa: CASSLVAGVTDTQYF
v_gene: TRBV6-5; abundance: NA; j_gene: TRBJ2-2; d_gene: TRBD2; CDR3nt: TGTGCCACCTTAATGACTAGCTCGAACACCGGGGAGCTGTTTTTT; CDR3aa: CATLMTSSNTGELFF
v_gene: TRBV30; abundance: NA; j_gene: TRBJ1-3; d_gene: NA; CDR3nt: TGTGCCTGGAGTGTATCCGTGGCAGGAAACACCATATATTTT; CDR3aa: CAWSVSVAGNTIYF
v_gene: TRBV19; abundance: NA; j_gene: TRBJ1-5; d_gene: TRBD1; CDR3nt: TGTGCCAGTAGTGCAGTGACAGGGTTTAGCACCAATCAGCCCCAGCATTTT; CDR3aa: CASSAVTGFSTNQPQHF